This entry lists 19 T cell receptor beta chains sequenced from one sample in a study of blood T cell repertoires in COVID-19. Only in-frame clones appear in the TCRdb table, and some are missing; sequencing was by immunoSEQ multiplex PCR. The repertoire holds a few hundred thousand clones, with roughly 82% as singletons. The sequenced sample consisted of peripheral blood. The receptors were gathered from a man aged 50-59 years with active or convalescent COVID-19.

The V call is TRBV2, the J call TRBJ2-5; tentative D call: TRBD2 (6 bases). With 0 bases removed from V and 4 bases from J, the gap between germline ends came to 9 bases. The germline V gene encodes CDR1 SNHLY and CDR2 FYNNEI. The CDR3 is made up of 14 amino acids. CDR3 sequence (DNA): TGTGCCAGCAGTGAAGCTGGAGGGTTAGAGACCCAGTACTTC. Translated: CASSEAGGLETQYF.

This chain links TRBV28 with TRBJ2-1; TRBD1 is a possible D gene (7 bases). Germline assignment: CDR1 MDHEN and CDR2 SYDVKM. V was clipped by 6 bases and J by 0 bases, with 15 bases between them. CDR3 length: 16 amino acids. In nucleotides, the CDR3 is TGTGCCAGCAGCCCCAGGGGGAGGATCTCCTACAATGAGCAGTTCTTC. Residues: CASSPRGRISYNEQFF.

The chain recombines TRBV27 with TRBJ2-7, with 11 bases that match TRBD2. The germline V gene has CDR1 MNHEY and CDR2 SMNVEV (reference sequence). V was clipped by 6 bases and J by 3 bases; unmatched bases: 4. This CDR3 is 14 amino acids long. The CDR3 DNA follows: TGTGCCAGCAGAGACGGACTAGCGGGCTACGAGCAGTACTTC. Amino acid sequence: CASRDGLAGYEQYF.

This clone turned up a few times. The chain employs TRBV7-9 and TRBJ2-5, with D perhaps matching TRBD1 (6 bases). Per the germline V gene, CDR1 is SEHNR and CDR2 is FQNEAQ (reference sequence). V gave up 7 bases and J gave up 5 bases, with 14 bases separating them. CDR3 length: 13 residues. As DNA, the CDR3 is TGTGCCAGCAACAATAGGGGGTCGGAGACCCAGTACTTC. Its protein product is CASNNRGSETQYF.

This clone was seen a single time. V and J are TRBV5-8 and TRBJ2-5; 9 bases fit TRBD2. J lost 5 bases, V lost 2 bases, and 13 bases had no gene match. Germline assignment: CDR1 SGHTS and CDR2 YDEGEE. There are 17 residues in the CDR3. The chain's CDR3 is CASSFYPQLAGRETQYF. In DNA form, the CDR3 reads TGTGCCAGCAGCTTTTACCCTCAACTAGCGGGCCGGGAGACCCAGTACTTC. Using reference TRBV5-8 and TRBJ2-5 for the parts outside the CDR3, the full variable domain is EAGVTQSPTHLIKTRGQQATLRCSPISGHTSVYWYQQALGLGLQFLLWYDEGEERNRGNFPPRFSGRQFPNYSSELNVNALELEDSALYLCASSFYPQLAGRETQYFGPGTRLLVL.

The gene calls are TRBV15 and TRBJ1-4; 7 bases agree with TRBD1. This CDR3 has 16 residues. Germline loops: CDR1 LNHNV, CDR2 YYDKDF (reference sequence). The junction had 7 bases not matched to a gene; V was cut back by 2 bases and J by 4 bases. The CDR3 reads CATSRQDRVGNEKLFF. As DNA, the CDR3 is TGTGCCACCAGCAGACAAGACAGGGTTGGTAATGAAAAACTGTTTTTT.

J is TRBJ2-5 and V is TRBV29-1, with 9 nucleotides matching TRBD1. CDR1 and CDR2 from the germline V gene are SQVTM and ANQGSEA. There are 13 residues in the CDR3. Losses at the gene ends were 3 bases for V and 1 base for J; bases not matched to a gene: 0. For the CDR3, the DNA is TGCAGCGTTGAGACAGGGGGCCAAGAGACCCAGTACTTC. Residues: CSVETGGQETQYF.

The chain uses TRBV7-9 and TRBJ2-3; D not resolved. Germline CDR1 is SEHNR and CDR2 is FQNEAQ (reference sequence). V lost 0 bases and J 7 bases, leaving 11 bases between the germline ends. This CDR3 comprises 14 residues. The DNA for the CDR3 is TGTGCCAGCAGCTTAGCGGGTGGGCCTCATACGCAGTATTTT. Protein product: CASSLAGGPHTQYF.

This chain links TRBV2 with TRBJ1-5; D is perhaps TRBD1 (6 bases). This CDR3 region has 14 residues. Germline V gene lookup returns CDR1 SNHLY and CDR2 FYNNEI. The V end lost 4 bases, the J end lost 1 base, and 8 bases lay between the germline ends. DNA of the CDR3: TGTGCCAGCAGTGTTCAGGGGAGCAATCAGCCCCAGCATTTT. Encoded protein: CASSVQGSNQPQHF. The full variable domain, rest sourced from reference TRBV2 and TRBJ1-5, is EPEVTQTPSHQVTQMGQEVILRCVPISNHLYFYWYRQILGQKVEFLVSFYNNEISEKSEIFDDQFSVERPDGSNFTLKIRSTKLEDSAMYFCASSVQGSNQPQHFGDGTRLSIL.

The V gene is TRBV6-5, the J gene TRBJ1-1; a weak D match, TRBD1 (5 bases). Germline CDR1 MNHEY, CDR2 SVGAGI. V was clipped by 6 bases and J by 1 base, with 12 bases between them. This CDR3 comprises 14 residues. The CDR3 sequence: CASSRVTGNTEAFF. CDR3 nucleotides: TGTGCCAGCAGCCGAGTTACAGGGAACACTGAAGCTTTCTTT.

This clone was found a few times. The CDR3 is CASSIRGGMGTGELFF. CDR3 in DNA: TGTGCCAGTAGTATCCGGGGGGGCATGGGCACCGGGGAGCTGTTTTTT. The J gene is TRBJ2-2, the V gene TRBV19; TRBD2 agrees at 8 bases. Germline CDR1 is LNHDA and CDR2 is SQIVND (reference sequence). V trimming: 3 bases; J trimming: 4 bases; junction bases outside the gene matches: 7. CDR3 length: 16 amino acids.

CDR3 bases: TGCAGCGTTGAAGGTCTGGAGCCCACTAGCACAGATACGCAGTATTTT. Its protein is CSVEGLEPTSTDTQYF. The rearrangement joins TRBV29-1 to TRBJ2-3; D call uncertain. The CDR3 length is 16 residues. Trimming cost V 1 base and J 0 bases, with 14 bases left between them. Germline V gene data show CDR1 as SQVTM and CDR2 as ANQGSEA.

V and J are TRBV5-5 and TRBJ2-3; 8 bases line up with TRBD2. CDR1 is SGHKS, CDR2 YYEKEE, per germline (reference sequence). V lost 6 bases and J lost 0; bases outside the gene matches: 9. The CDR3 is made up of 16 amino acids. CDR3 protein: CASTGGALSSTDTQYF. The CDR3 DNA reads TGTGCCAGCACCGGGGGGGCACTTTCTAGCACAGATACGCAGTATTTT. Filled out from reference TRBV5-5 and TRBJ2-3, the complete variable domain reads DAGVTQSPTHLIKTRGQQVTLRCSPISGHKSVSWYQQVLGQGPQFIFQYYEKEERGRGNFPDRFSARQFPNYSSELNVNALLLGDSALYLCASTGGALSSTDTQYFGPGTRLTVL.

The table lists this clone with a few counts. The sample contains more than one DNA sequence encoding this CDR3. The chain carries TRBV5-1 and TRBJ1-6, with 7 bases identical to TRBD1. The germline CDR1 and CDR2 sequences are SGHRS and YFSETQ. J lost 10 bases, V lost 2 bases, and 9 bases had no gene match. The CDR3 spans 15 residues. The CDR3 DNA reads as TGCGCCAGCAGCTTTGAGGGGGCGCTTAACTCACCCCTCCACTTT. Translation: CASSFEGALNSPLHF.

Turning to this clone: The sample carries other DNA sequences with the same CDR3. The rearrangement links TRBV7-2 to TRBJ1-2; D perhaps matches TRBD1 (5 bases). V was cut by 1 base and J by 4 bases, with 7 bases left in between. Germline CDR1 and CDR2: SGHTA and FQGNSA. CDR3 length: 13 residues. CDR3 loop: CASSLGQFYGYTF. The CDR3 bases are TGTGCCAGCAGCTTAGGACAGTTCTATGGCTACACCTTC.

The chain is built from TRBV27 and TRBJ2-1; 7 bases match TRBD1. With V trimmed by 5 bases and J by 7 bases, 8 bases remained unmatched. This CDR3 has 14 amino acids. CDR1 is MNHEY and CDR2 is SMNVEV in the germline V gene (reference sequence). The CDR3 spells CASSPHPTGNEQFF. The CDR3 nucleotides read TGTGCCAGCAGTCCTCACCCGACAGGGAATGAGCAGTTCTTC.

The gene calls are TRBV9 and TRBJ2-3; TRBD2 aligns across 9 bases. J lost 0 bases, V lost 4 bases, and 12 bases had no gene match. Germline-derived CDR1 and CDR2 are SGDLS and YYNGEE. This CDR3 spans 18 amino acids. In nucleotides, the CDR3 is TGTGCCAGCAGCCCTTCAAACTTAGCGGGAGTCAGCACAGATACGCAGTATTTT. It specifies CASSPSNLAGVSTDTQYF.

The chain carries TRBV7-2 and TRBJ2-5, with TRBD1 identical over 10 bases. This CDR3 has 16 amino acids. Germline-derived CDR1 and CDR2 are SGHTA and FQGNSA. After removal of 5 bases from V and 5 bases from J, the junction contained 11 bases not matched to a gene. CDR3 region: CASSLRQGAGWETQYF. The CDR3 DNA is TGTGCCAGCAGCCTCAGACAGGGGGCAGGTTGGGAGACCCAGTACTTC.

V is TRBV7-6 and J is TRBJ1-2, with TRBD1 identical over 10 bases. The V and J ends lost 1 base and 7 bases, in that order; junction bases with no gene match: 6. The CDR3 spans 15 residues. Germline V gene lookup returns CDR1 SGHVS and CDR2 FNYEAQ. CDR3 amino acids: CASSLDGGQGLGYTF. In DNA, the CDR3 is TGTGCCAGCAGCTTAGACGGGGGACAGGGGCTTGGCTACACCTTC.